The following is a T cell receptor (beta chain) sequence with its context. CDR1 and CDR2 from the germline V gene are SGHNT and YYREEE (reference sequence). This CDR3 region has 14 residues. V shed 4 bases and J 8 bases; nucleotides not matched to a gene: 9. Repertoires were generated with immunoSEQ multiplex PCR, while TCRdb's copy carries only in-frame clones and drops some. The table shows about 240,000 clones, with 87% occurring only once. The data derive from a study of cytomegalovirus exposure and HLA in healthy donors. V and J are TRBV5-4 and TRBJ1-5, with 7 bases lining up with TRBD1. This clonotype was obtained from a man aged 18 to 30 in good health and CMV-seronegative. The sample comprised PBMCs. The CDR3 protein is CASSRRGRDEPQHF. The DNA of the CDR3 is TGTGCCAGCAGCAGAAGGGGGCGCGATGAGCCCCAGCATTTT.